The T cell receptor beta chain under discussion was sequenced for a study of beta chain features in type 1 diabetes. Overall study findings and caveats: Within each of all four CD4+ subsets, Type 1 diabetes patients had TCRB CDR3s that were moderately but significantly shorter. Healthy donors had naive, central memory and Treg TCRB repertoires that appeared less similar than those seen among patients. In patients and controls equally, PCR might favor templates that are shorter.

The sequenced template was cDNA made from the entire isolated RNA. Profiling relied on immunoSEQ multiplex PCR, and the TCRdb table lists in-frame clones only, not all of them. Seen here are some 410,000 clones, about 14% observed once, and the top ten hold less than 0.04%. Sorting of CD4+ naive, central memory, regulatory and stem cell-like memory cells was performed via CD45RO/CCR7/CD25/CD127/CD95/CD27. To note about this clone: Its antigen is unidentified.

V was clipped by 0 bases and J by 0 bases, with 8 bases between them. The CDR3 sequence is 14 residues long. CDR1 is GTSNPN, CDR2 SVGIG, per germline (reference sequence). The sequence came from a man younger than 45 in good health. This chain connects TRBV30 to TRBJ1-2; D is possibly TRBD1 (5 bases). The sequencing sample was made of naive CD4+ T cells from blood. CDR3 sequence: CAWSVQGPNYGYTF. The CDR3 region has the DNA TGTGCCTGGAGTGTTCAGGGACCTAACTATGGCTACACCTTC.